The clone carrying this TCR beta chain was observed a handful of times. The data originate from a study of CD8+CD57+ T cells in acquired aplastic anemia. All patients picked for sequencing had shown, by flow cytometry, an expansion of CD8+CD57+ cells. Genomic DNA acted as the template from which TCR beta VDJ combination and CDR3 sequence profiling were carried out. MiXCR, run by TCRdb on the reads, gives a single entry per CDR3 protein. The data contain fewer than 300,000 distinct CDR3 sequences, 82% of them seen just once; the ten biggest clones take up approximately 42%. Trimming removed 6 bases from V and 1 base from J, with 13 bases in between. Germline CDR1 MNHEY, CDR2 SVGAGI. The CDR3 contains 14 residues.

The sequence was collected from a human donor with aplastic anemia. The gene calls are TRBV6-5 and TRBJ2-7; no definite D call. The sequenced material came from sorted CD4+, CD8+, or CD8+CD57+ T cells (not recorded which) from PBMCs. The CDR3 sequence is CASSVDPVSYEQYF. The DNA for the CDR3 is TGTGCCAGCAGCGTAGATCCGGTATCCTACGAGCAGTACTTC.